This T cell receptor beta chain emerged from a study of blood T cell repertoires in COVID-19. Across the study: Samples representing acute and convalescent COVID-19 were sourced from the United States, Italy and Spain. T cells, B-cell-depleted T cells, or PBMCs supplied cDNA or gDNA.

Original methodology: Nucleated cell counts were estimated from reference gene primer amplification. Sequencing was performed with immunoSEQ multiplex PCR; in TCRdb, only in-frame clones are kept and a portion is missing. V, J and clone size reflect that table, while D and trimming were determined from the DNA. The sample yields 250,000 or so clones, 80% to 90% seen once. The germline V gene encodes CDR1 MNHEY and CDR2 SVGAGI. The V gene lost 6 bases and the J gene lost 8 bases, with 20 bases spanning the gap. The CDR3 consists of 15 residues. V usage is TRBV6-5 and J usage is TRBJ1-5, with TRBD1 as a possible D gene (6 bases). The receptor was derived from a man in his forties who had recovered from COVID-19. The sample consisted of peripheral blood. This chain's CDR3 is CASSRRDTGGEPQHF. The CDR3 DNA reads as TGTGCCAGCAGCCGACGGGACACCGGGGGGGAGCCCCAGCATTTT.